This entry lists 3 T cell receptor beta chains sequenced from one sample in a study of T cells after yellow fever vaccination. TCRdb ran MiXCR on the 5' RACE reads and lists one entry per CDR3 protein. Of some 500,000 distinct CDR3 sequences in the sample, roughly 13% were seen once. The sample was PBMCs, taken on the day of the yellow fever booster vaccination. These receptors all stem from a man aged 25-45 years who received the YFV17D yellow fever vaccine.

This clonotype was observed a single time. A read error may be the cause here, since a much bigger clone is one base away. The conserved closing phenylalanine or tryptophan is absent in this CDR3, likely reflecting a read error. This chain links TRBV12-3 or TRBV12-4 with TRBJ2-3; no reliable D call. The CDR3 contains 13 residues. The ends were cut back, 3 bases at V and 6 bases at J, with 10 bases in the middle. This chain's CDR3 is CASSFDGADTQYC. CDR3 DNA sequence: TGTGCCAGCAGTTTTGACGGTGCGGATACGCAGTATTGT.

This chain uses TRBV19 with TRBJ2-4; D perhaps matches TRBD2 (5 bases). Germline V CDR1 and CDR2: LNHDA, SQIVND (reference sequence). V was clipped by 3 bases and J by 0 bases, with 12 bases between them. The CDR3 totals 16 residues. CDR3 sequence reads: CASSMGAPGAKNIQYF. Here the CDR3 DNA reads TGTGCCAGTAGTATGGGAGCGCCCGGAGCCAAAAACATTCAGTACTTC.

This clonotype was seen a handful of times. The DNA of the CDR3 is TGTGCCAGCAGCACCCCCGGGAAGACTGGGTACCAAGAGACCCAGTACTTC. Translating gives CASSTPGKTGYQETQYF. The rearrangement joins TRBV21-1 to TRBJ2-5; the D call TRBD1 from the table was never checked on the DNA. TRBV21-1 is recorded as a pseudogene. The CDR3 has 17 amino acids.